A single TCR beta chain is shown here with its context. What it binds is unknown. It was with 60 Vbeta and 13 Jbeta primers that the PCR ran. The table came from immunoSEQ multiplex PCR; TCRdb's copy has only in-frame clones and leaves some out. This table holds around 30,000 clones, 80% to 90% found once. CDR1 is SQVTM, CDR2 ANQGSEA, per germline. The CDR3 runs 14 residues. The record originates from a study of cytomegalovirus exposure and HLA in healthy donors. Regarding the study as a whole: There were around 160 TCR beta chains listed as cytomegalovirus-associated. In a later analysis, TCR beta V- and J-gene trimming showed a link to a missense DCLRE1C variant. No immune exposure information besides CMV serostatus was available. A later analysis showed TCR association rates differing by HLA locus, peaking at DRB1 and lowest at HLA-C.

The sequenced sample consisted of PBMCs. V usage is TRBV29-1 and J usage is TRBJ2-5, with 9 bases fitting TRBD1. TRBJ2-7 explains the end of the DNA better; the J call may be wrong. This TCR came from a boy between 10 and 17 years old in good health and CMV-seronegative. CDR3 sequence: CSVGSGTGYYEQYF. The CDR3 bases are TGCAGCGTTGGGTCCGGGACAGGGTACTACGAGCAGTACTTC.